The 21 T cell receptor beta chains presented below share a single source sample, sequenced in a study of blood T cell repertoires in COVID-19. The assay was immunoSEQ multiplex PCR, and TCRdb's table has in-frame clones only and misses some. The sample shows roughly 73,000 clones, about 88% of them seen only once. Sequencing was performed on peripheral blood. Source of these receptors: a human donor in a cohort sampled during active COVID-19.

This clone was counted between two and nine times. The chain has TRBV19 and TRBJ1-2; 10 positions match TRBD1. CDR1 is LNHDA and CDR2 is SQIVND in the germline V gene (reference sequence). Trimming removed 5 bases from V and 2 bases from J; junction bases left unmatched: 2. The CDR3 covers 14 residues. The CDR3: CASSPGQGNYGYTF. The DNA for the CDR3 is TGTGCCAGTAGTCCGGGACAGGGGAACTATGGCTACACCTTC.

The chain combines TRBV7-6 with TRBJ2-2; the match to TRBD1 covers 9 bases. Losses at the gene ends were 5 bases for V and 4 bases for J; bases not matched to a gene: 20. Germline V gene data show CDR1 as SGHVS and CDR2 as FNYEAQ. The CDR3 has 20 residues. This CDR3 reads CASSPHPGQGSPQITGELFF. The CDR3 region has the DNA TGTGCCAGCAGCCCCCACCCGGGACAGGGATCCCCGCAGATCACCGGGGAGCTGTTTTTT.

The rearrangement links TRBV28 to TRBJ2-3, with D maybe TRBD1 (5 bases). The V end was cut by 3 bases, the J end by 4 bases, with 8 bases between. This CDR3 contains 13 residues. Germline lookup yields CDR1 MDHEN and CDR2 SYDVKM. The DNA of the CDR3 is TGTGCCAGCAGTTTGCGGACACCAGATACGCAGTATTTT. This codes for CASSLRTPDTQYF.

The chain recombines TRBV28 with TRBJ1-2; weak D call: TRBD1 (5 bases). V was cut by 2 bases and J by 7 bases, with 17 bases left in between. The germline V gene encodes CDR1 MDHEN and CDR2 SYDVKM. The CDR3 extends over 15 amino acids. The CDR3 DNA sequence: TGTGCCAGCAGTTTAGGGGCGGGAGGGGTACCTGGCTACACCTTC. This translates into CASSLGAGGVPGYTF.

To note about this clone: This same CDR3 is encoded by further DNA sequences in the sample. The V gene is TRBV7-2, the J gene TRBJ2-7; a weak D match, TRBD2 (6 bases). The CDR3 runs to 14 residues. The V end lost 4 bases, the J end lost 3 bases, and 13 bases lay between the germline ends. CDR1 and CDR2 from the germline V gene are SGHTA and FQGNSA. The CDR3 DNA is TGTGCCAGCAGCTACCAGGAGGGCGGCTACGAGCAGTACTTC. This codes for CASSYQEGGYEQYF.

This chain connects TRBV5-1 to TRBJ2-5; TRBD2 might be the D (6 bases). The CDR3 sequence is 17 residues long. Germline V gene lookup returns CDR1 SGHRS and CDR2 YFSETQ. Trimming took off 6 bases at V and 5 bases at J, with 26 bases between the two ends. The CDR3 DNA reads TGCGCCAGCACCACGGCGGGCTTAGTCGGGAGTCGGGAGACCCAGTACTTC. It encodes CASTTAGLVGSRETQYF.

CDR3 amino acids: CASSSQGDTEAFF. CDR3 nucleotide sequence: TGTGCCAGCAGCTCTCAGGGCGACACTGAAGCTTTCTTT. This chain connects TRBV7-9 to TRBJ1-1; perhaps TRBD1 as D (5 bases). Between the trimmed V and J ends, which lost 4 bases and 3 bases, there was a span of 9 bases. Germline V gene sequence: CDR1 SEHNR, CDR2 FQNEAQ (reference sequence). The CDR3 consists of 13 residues.

The CDR3 DNA reads as TGTGCCACAGGCCCGGACAGTAATGGAAACACCATATATTTT. It yields the protein CATGPDSNGNTIYF. This chain connects TRBV7-9 to TRBJ1-3; D might be TRBD1 (6 bases). CDR1 and CDR2 from the germline V gene are SEHNR and FQNEAQ (reference sequence). Trimming removed 10 bases at V and 3 bases at J, with 16 bases between. The CDR3 is made up of 14 amino acids.

V and J are TRBV7-6 and TRBJ2-5; 7 nucleotides align to TRBD2. The CDR3 is made up of 16 amino acids. CDR1 is SGHVS, CDR2 FNYEAQ, per germline. Losses at the gene ends were 0 bases for V and 2 bases for J; bases not matched to a gene: 6. Here the CDR3 reads CASSLALAAVQETQYF. CDR3 nucleotide sequence: TGTGCCAGCAGCTTAGCCCTAGCGGCGGTTCAAGAGACCCAGTACTTC.

V usage is TRBV6-5 and J usage is TRBJ2-1, with 13 nucleotides matching TRBD2. The CDR3 sequence is 15 residues long. The V gene's germline CDR1 is MNHEY and CDR2 SVGAGI. V lost 6 bases, J lost 4 bases, and 3 bases stayed unmatched. CDR3 nucleotide sequence: TGTGCCAGCAGCAGACTAGCGGGAGGTTACAATGAGCAGTTCTTC. This encodes CASSRLAGGYNEQFF.

The chain couples TRBV21-1 to TRBJ1-3; the table's D call, TRBD1, was not checked against the DNA. TRBV21-1 represents a pseudogene. The CDR3 runs to 21 residues. CDR3 bases: TGTGCCAGCAGCAAAATCCTCGGCGCAGGGGGCCTACCAAGCTCTGGAAACACCATATATTTT. Protein sequence: CASSKILGAGGLPSSGNTIYF.

The CDR3 DNA reads TGTGCCAGCAGCTTAGAGACAGGCCGTCATGGCTACACCTTC. Translating gives CASSLETGRHGYTF. This chain links TRBV7-2 with TRBJ1-2, with a possible D match to TRBD1 (6 bases). CDR1 SGHTA and CDR2 FQGNSA come from the germline V gene. The CDR3 spans 14 residues. Trimming left V 1 base short and J 6 bases short, with 12 bases between. The full variable domain, in which reference TRBV7-2 and TRBJ1-2 provide the parts outside the CDR3, is GAGVSQSPSNKVTEKGKDVELRCDPISGHTALYWYRQSLGQGLEFLIYFQGNSAPDKSGLPSDRFSAERTGGSVSTLTIQRTQQEDSAVYLCASSLETGRHGYTFGSGTRLTVV.

The chain is built from TRBV28 and TRBJ2-7, with 8 positions matching TRBD2. The length of the CDR3 is 17 residues. V shed 3 bases and J 2 bases; nucleotides not matched to a gene: 12. Per germline, CDR1 MDHEN and CDR2 SYDVKM. In DNA, the CDR3 is TGTGCCAGCAGTTTTAAACTAGCGGCCTTCCCCGCCTACGAGCAGTACTTC. Residues: CASSFKLAAFPAYEQYF.

The chain combines TRBV2 with TRBJ2-1, with D perhaps TRBD1 (6 bases). Germline V CDR1 and CDR2: SNHLY, FYNNEI. CDR3 length equals 15 residues. Between the trimmed V and J ends, which lost 1 base and 4 bases, there was a span of 11 bases. CDR3 bases: TGTGCCAGCAGTGAAGGCAGGGGCTGGTACAATGAGCAGTTCTTC. It codes for CASSEGRGWYNEQFF.

This chain links TRBV6-4 with TRBJ2-1; a weak D match, TRBD2 (5 bases). The CDR3 runs to 12 residues. Germline lookup yields CDR1 MRHNA and CDR2 SNTAGT. With 4 bases removed from V and 13 bases from J, the gap between germline ends came to 14 bases. CDR3 protein: CASSARGLPQFF. The CDR3 nucleotides read TGTGCCAGCAGTGCCCGCGGACTTCCCCAGTTCTTC.

This clone appeared a single time. The chain uses TRBV9 and TRBJ2-5; 8 bases are shared with TRBD1. The J segment lost 4 bases and the V segment lost 6 bases, leaving 11 bases of the junction unmatched. From germline, CDR1 is SGDLS and CDR2 YYNGEE. The CDR3 loop spans 15 amino acids. Written as DNA, the CDR3 is TGTGCCAGCAATCGTTTTGGACAGGGAGGAGAGACCCAGTACTTC. Its protein product is CASNRFGQGGETQYF.

This clone has a single count. The gene calls are TRBV6-5 and TRBJ1-6; D may be TRBD1 (5 bases). Trimming removed 6 bases from V and 0 bases from J, with 9 bases in between. CDR1 and CDR2 (germline): MNHEY, SVGAGI. This CDR3 comprises 15 residues. CDR3 in DNA: TGTGCCAGCAGACGAGACAGCTCCTATAATTCACCCCTCCACTTT. Translated, it gives CASRRDSSYNSPLHF.

The chain recombines TRBV5-4 with TRBJ2-5; D is possibly TRBD2 (6 bases). CDR3 length: 13 residues. The germline V gene encodes CDR1 SGHNT and CDR2 YYREEE (reference sequence). Trimming took 10 bases from V and 4 from J, leaving 17 bases between them. This CDR3 reads CALQTRGGETQYF. CDR3 nucleotides: TGTGCCTTACAGACTCGGGGAGGAGAGACCCAGTACTTC. The whole variable domain, filled in from reference TRBV5-4 and TRBJ2-5, reads ETGVTQSPTHLIKTRGQQVTLRCSSQSGHNTVSWYQQALGQGPQFIFQYYREEENGRGNFPPRFSGLQFPNYSSELNVNALELDDSALYLCALQTRGGETQYFGPGTRLLVL.

The rearrangement links TRBV25-1 to TRBJ2-3, with 14 bases matching TRBD2. V gave up 2 bases and J gave up 3 bases; unmatched junction bases: 7. The CDR3 covers 18 residues. Germline CDR1 and CDR2: MGHDK and SYGVNS. CDR3 sequence reads: CASSEPLGLAGATDTQYF. The CDR3 coding sequence is TGTGCCAGCAGTGAACCTCTGGGACTAGCGGGAGCAACAGATACGCAGTATTTT.

The rearrangement links TRBV5-1 to TRBJ2-1; no definite D call. V lost 0 bases to trimming and J lost 5 bases, with 9 bases between them. Germline V CDR1 and CDR2: SGHRS, YFSETQ. The CDR3 is made up of 14 amino acids. The CDR3 protein is CASSLEPRNNEQFF. The CDR3 DNA reads as TGCGCCAGCAGCTTGGAACCTAGGAACAATGAGCAGTTCTTC.

This clone has just a few counts. This chain links TRBV4-1 with TRBJ2-7; 9 bases map to TRBD2. Germline CDR1 and CDR2: MGHRA and YSYEKL. With 1 base clipped from V and 0 bases from J, the junction kept 1 base outside the gene matches. The CDR3 is 15 residues long. The CDR3 nucleotides are TGCGCCAGCAGCCAAGGACTAGCGGTCTCCTACGAGCAGTACTTC. This gives the protein CASSQGLAVSYEQYF.